These T cell receptor beta chains were read from a single sample in a study of radiotherapy plus CTLA-4 blockade in lung cancer. Only in-frame clones appear in the TCRdb table, and some are missing; sequencing was by immunoSEQ multiplex PCR. The table includes about 95,000 clones, 82% detected once. Sample: peripheral blood, taken from a patient treated with radiotherapy plus ipilimumab. The receptors stem from a human donor with non-small cell lung cancer who had a partial response to radiotherapy plus ipilimumab. CDR3s include the opening cysteine and the closing phenylalanine or tryptophan. The order of the fields is clone size, D gene, J gene, V gene, CDR3 protein, CDR3 DNA. A D gene is named only where the DNA matches it firmly. Size tells how often a clone was seen (once, few, many) or the class of an expanded clone, and some rows leave it out.

size: .
D: .
J: TRBJ1-4
V: TRBV7-2
CDR3: CASSLGRGEKLFF
DNA: TGTGCCAGCAGCTTAGGCCGCGGAGAAAAACTGTTTTTT

size: .
D: .
J: TRBJ2-3
V: TRBV21-1
CDR3: CASSYSRDSKIDTQYF
DNA: TGTGCCAGCAGCTACAGCCGGGACTCGAAAATAGATACGCAGTATTTT

size: .
D: .
J: TRBJ2-7
V: TRBV6-1
CDR3: CASSEGPSYEQYF
DNA: TGTGCCAGCAGTGAAGGGCCTTCCTACGAGCAGTACTTC

size: .
D: .
J: TRBJ1-1
V: TRBV19
CDR3: CASTIAGTNTEAFF
DNA: TGTGCCAGTACTATAGCCGGGACAAACACTGAAGCTTTCTTT

size: once
D: .
J: TRBJ2-3
V: TRBV6-1
CDR3: CASSDFLGQRSDTQYF
DNA: TGTGCCAGCAGTGACTTTTTGGGCCAACGCTCAGATACGCAGTATTTT

size: .
D: .
J: TRBJ2-1
V: TRBV4-1
CDR3: CASSQRQNNEQFF
DNA: TGCGCCAGCAGCCAAAGACAGAACAATGAGCAGTTCTTC

size: .
D: .
J: TRBJ2-1
V: TRBV5-1
CDR3: CASSLGSQGYDNEQFF
DNA: TGCGCCAGCAGCTTGGGTTCGCAGGGATACGACAATGAGCAGTTCTTC

size: .
D: .
J: TRBJ2-1
V: TRBV5-4
CDR3: CASSPGVGNSEQFF
DNA: TGTGCCAGCAGCCCAGGGGTTGGTAATAGTGAGCAGTTCTTC

size: .
D: TRBD1
J: TRBJ2-7
V: TRBV7-2
CDR3: CASRRPGGNQDEQYF
DNA: TGTGCCAGCAGAAGGCCAGGGGGCAACCAGGACGAGCAGTACTTC

size: .
D: TRBD1
J: TRBJ1-3
V: TRBV5-6
CDR3: CASSGTGQGAGNTIYF
DNA: TGTGCCAGCAGCGGAACGGGACAGGGGGCTGGAAACACCATATATTTT

size: .
D: .
J: TRBJ1-5
V: TRBV18
CDR3: CASSLHSDQPQHF
DNA: TGTGCCAGCTCACTCCACTCCGATCAGCCCCAGCATTTT

size: .
D: TRBD2
J: TRBJ2-3
V: TRBV15
CDR3: CATSAGDYFATQYF
DNA: TGTGCCACCAGCGCGGGGGACTATTTTGCTACGCAGTATTTT

size: .
D: TRBD1
J: TRBJ1-3
V: TRBV6-1
CDR3: CASSEQQGMGNTIYF
DNA: TGTGCCAGCAGTGAGCAACAGGGGATGGGAAACACCATATATTTT

size: .
D: .
J: TRBJ1-1
V: TRBV5-1
CDR3: CASSLGAGTAGTAFF
DNA: TGCGCCAGCAGCTTGGGCGCAGGGACTGCTGGCACGGCTTTCTTT